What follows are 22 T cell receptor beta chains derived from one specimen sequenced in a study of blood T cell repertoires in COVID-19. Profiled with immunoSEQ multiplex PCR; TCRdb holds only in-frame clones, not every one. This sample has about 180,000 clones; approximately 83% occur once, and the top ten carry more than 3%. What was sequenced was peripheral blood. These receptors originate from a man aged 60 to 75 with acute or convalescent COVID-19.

The CDR3 nucleotides are TGTGCCAGCTCACTACGGACTAGCGGCACAGATACGCAGTATTTT. Residues: CASSLRTSGTDTQYF. The chain has TRBV18 and TRBJ2-3, with 9 bases aligning to TRBD2. CDR3 length: 15 residues. Germline V gene lookup returns CDR1 KGHSH and CDR2 LQKENI. V was pared by 4 bases and J by 1 base, with 3 bases of the junction left unmatched.

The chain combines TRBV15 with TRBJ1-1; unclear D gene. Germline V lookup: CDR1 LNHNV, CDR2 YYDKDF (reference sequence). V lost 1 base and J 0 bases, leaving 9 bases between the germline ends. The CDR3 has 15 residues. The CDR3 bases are TGTGCCACCAGCAGAGTGGCCACCATGAACACTGAAGCTTTCTTT. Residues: CATSRVATMNTEAFF.

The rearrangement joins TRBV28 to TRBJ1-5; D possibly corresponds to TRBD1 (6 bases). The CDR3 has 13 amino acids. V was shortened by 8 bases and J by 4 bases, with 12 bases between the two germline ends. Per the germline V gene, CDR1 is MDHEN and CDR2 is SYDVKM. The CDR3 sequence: CASQDSPNQPQHF. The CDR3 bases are TGTGCCAGCCAGGACAGCCCTAATCAGCCCCAGCATTTT.

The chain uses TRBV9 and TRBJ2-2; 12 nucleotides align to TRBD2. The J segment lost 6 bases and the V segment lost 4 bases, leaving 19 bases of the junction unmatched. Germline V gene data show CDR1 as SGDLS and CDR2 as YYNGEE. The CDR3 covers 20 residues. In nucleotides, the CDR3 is TGTGCCAGCAGCTACGGCGCCGCCGGGACTAGCGGGCGGTCGGCCGGGGAGCTGTTTTTT. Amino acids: CASSYGAAGTSGRSAGELFF.

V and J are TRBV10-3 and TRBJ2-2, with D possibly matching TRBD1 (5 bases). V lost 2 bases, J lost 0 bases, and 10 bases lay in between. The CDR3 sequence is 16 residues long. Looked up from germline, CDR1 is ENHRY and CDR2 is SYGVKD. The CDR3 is CAISEAGKTNTGELFF. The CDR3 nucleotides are TGTGCCATCAGTGAGGCAGGGAAGACGAACACCGGGGAGCTGTTTTTT.

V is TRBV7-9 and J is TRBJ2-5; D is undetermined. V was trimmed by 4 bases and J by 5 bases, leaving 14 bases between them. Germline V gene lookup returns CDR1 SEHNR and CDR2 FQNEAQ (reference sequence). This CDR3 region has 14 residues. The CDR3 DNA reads TGTGCCAGCAGCTATGGGTCGGCCGGGGAGACCCAGTACTTC. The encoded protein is CASSYGSAGETQYF.

CDR3 in DNA: TGCGCCAGCAGCTTGGCCGGGAGGAACACCGGGGAGCTGTTTTTT. It is translated as CASSLAGRNTGELFF. The chain is built from TRBV5-1 and TRBJ2-2; D is possibly TRBD2 (6 bases). The CDR3 spans 15 residues. The V gene's germline CDR1 is SGHRS and CDR2 YFSETQ. V dropped 0 bases and J dropped 1 base, with 7 bases sitting between them.

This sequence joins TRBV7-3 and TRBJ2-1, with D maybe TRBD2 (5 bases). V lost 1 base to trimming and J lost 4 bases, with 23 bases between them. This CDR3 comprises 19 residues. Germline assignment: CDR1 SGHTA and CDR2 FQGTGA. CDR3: CASSLIPKLALAGYNEQFF. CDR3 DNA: TGTGCCAGCAGCTTAATCCCAAAGCTCGCCCTAGCTGGTTACAATGAGCAGTTCTTC.

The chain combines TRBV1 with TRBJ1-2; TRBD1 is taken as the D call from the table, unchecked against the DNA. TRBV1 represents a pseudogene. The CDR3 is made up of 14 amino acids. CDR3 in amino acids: CTSSHKQVRYGYTF. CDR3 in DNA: TGCACCAGCAGCCACAAACAGGTCCGCTATGGCTACACCTTC.

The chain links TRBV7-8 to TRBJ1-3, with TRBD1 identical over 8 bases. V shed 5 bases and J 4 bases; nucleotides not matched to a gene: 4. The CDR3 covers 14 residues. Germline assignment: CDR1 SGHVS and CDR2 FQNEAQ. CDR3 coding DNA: TGTGCCAGCAGCCTACAGGGGGGAGGAAACACCATATATTTT. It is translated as CASSLQGGGNTIYF.

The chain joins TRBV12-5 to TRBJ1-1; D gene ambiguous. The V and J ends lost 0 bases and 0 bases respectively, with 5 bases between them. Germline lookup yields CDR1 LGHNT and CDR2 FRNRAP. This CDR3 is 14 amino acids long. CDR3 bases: TGTGCTAGTGGTTTGGTAGCCCTGAACACTGAAGCTTTCTTT. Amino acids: CASGLVALNTEAFF. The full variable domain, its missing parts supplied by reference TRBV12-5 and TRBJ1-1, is DARVTQTPRHKVTEMGQEVTMRCQPILGHNTVFWYRQTMMQGLELLAYFRNRAPLDDSGMPKDRFSAEMPDATLATLKIQPSEPRDSAVYFCASGLVALNTEAFFGQGTRLTVV.

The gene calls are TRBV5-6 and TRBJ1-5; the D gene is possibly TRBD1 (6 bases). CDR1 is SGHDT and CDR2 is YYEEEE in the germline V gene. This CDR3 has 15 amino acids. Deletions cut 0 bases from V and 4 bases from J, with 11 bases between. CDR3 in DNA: TGTGCCAGCAGCTTGGAGGGTAGGGGGAATCAGCCCCAGCATTTT. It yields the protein CASSLEGRGNQPQHF.

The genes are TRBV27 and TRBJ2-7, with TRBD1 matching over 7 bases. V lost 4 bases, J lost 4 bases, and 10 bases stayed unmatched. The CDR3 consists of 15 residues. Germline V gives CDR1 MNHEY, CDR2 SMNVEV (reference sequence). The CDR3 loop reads CASSSEDRTVYEQYF. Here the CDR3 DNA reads TGTGCCAGCAGTTCAGAGGACAGGACTGTTTACGAGCAGTACTTC.

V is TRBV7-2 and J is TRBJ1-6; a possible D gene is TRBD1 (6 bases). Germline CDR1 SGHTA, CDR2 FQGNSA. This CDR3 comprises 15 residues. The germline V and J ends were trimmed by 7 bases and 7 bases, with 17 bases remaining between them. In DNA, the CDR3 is TGTGCCAGCAACCTATTTGGGCAGGGGAATTCACCCCTCCACTTT. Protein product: CASNLFGQGNSPLHF.

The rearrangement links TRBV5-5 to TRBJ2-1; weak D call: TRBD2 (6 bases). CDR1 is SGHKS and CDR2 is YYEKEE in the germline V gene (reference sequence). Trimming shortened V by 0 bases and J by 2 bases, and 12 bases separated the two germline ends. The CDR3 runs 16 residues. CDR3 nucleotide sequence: TGTGCCAGCAGCTTGGAATTAGCGGTAACCTACAATGAGCAGTTCTTC. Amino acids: CASSLELAVTYNEQFF.

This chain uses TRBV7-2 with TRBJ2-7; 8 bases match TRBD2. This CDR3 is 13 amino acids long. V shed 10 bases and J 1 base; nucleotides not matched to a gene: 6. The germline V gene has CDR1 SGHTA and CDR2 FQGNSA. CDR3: CATREGVSYEQYF. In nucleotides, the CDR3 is TGTGCCACCCGGGAGGGTGTTTCCTACGAGCAGTACTTC.

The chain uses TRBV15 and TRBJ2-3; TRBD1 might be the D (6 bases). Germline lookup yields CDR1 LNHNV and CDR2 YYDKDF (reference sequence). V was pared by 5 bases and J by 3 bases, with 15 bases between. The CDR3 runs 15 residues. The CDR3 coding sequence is TGTGCCACCAGCGAATCTTACAGGGTTACAGATACGCAGTATTTT. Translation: CATSESYRVTDTQYF.

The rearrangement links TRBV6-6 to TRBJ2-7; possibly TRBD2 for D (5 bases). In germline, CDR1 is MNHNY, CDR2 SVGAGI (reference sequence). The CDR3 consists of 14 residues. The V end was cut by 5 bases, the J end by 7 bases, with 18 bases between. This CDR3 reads CASSQREQTGEQYF. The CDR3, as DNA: TGTGCCAGCAGTCAACGCGAGCAGACGGGGGAGCAGTACTTC.

The DNA for the CDR3 is TGTGCCAGCAGTTCATGGGGACAGGGGACCGGGGAGCTGTTTTTT. It specifies CASSSWGQGTGELFF. The chain carries TRBV27 and TRBJ2-2; 10 positions match TRBD1. CDR3 size: 15 residues. CDR1 and CDR2 (germline): MNHEY, SMNVEV (reference sequence). The junction had 4 bases not matched to a gene; V was cut back by 4 bases and J by 5 bases.

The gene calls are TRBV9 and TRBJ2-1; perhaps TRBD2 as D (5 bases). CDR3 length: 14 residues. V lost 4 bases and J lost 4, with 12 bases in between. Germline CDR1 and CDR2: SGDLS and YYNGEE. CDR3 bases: TGTGCCAGCAGCCCCCGTAGCGCGTACAATGAGCAGTTCTTC. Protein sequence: CASSPRSAYNEQFF. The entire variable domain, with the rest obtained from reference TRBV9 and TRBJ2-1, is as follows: DSGVTQTPKHLITATGQRVTLRCSPRSGDLSVYWYQQSLDQGLQFLIQYYNGEERAKGNILERFSAQQFPDLHSELNLSSLELGDSALYFCASSPRSAYNEQFFGPGTRLTVL.

The CDR3 nucleotides are TGTGCCAGCGGAAACCCAGGGGTACCTGAAGCTTTCTTT. Encoded protein: CASGNPGVPEAFF. The J gene is TRBJ1-1, the V gene TRBV28, with D possibly matching TRBD1 (6 bases). Germline lookup yields CDR1 MDHEN and CDR2 SYDVKM. Trimming pared 8 bases from V and 6 bases from J, leaving 16 bases between. This CDR3 is 13 amino acids long.

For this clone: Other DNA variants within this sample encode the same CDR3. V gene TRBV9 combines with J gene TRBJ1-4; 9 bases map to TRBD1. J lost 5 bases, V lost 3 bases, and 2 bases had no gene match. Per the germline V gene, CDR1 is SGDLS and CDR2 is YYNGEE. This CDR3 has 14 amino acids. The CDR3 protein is CASSEGTGNEKLFF. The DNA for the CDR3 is TGTGCCAGCAGCGAGGGGACAGGGAATGAAAAACTGTTTTTT. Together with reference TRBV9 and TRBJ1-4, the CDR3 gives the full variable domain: DSGVTQTPKHLITATGQRVTLRCSPRSGDLSVYWYQQSLDQGLQFLIQYYNGEERAKGNILERFSAQQFPDLHSELNLSSLELGDSALYFCASSEGTGNEKLFFGSGTQLSVL.